Below are 22 T cell receptor beta chains sequenced from a single sample in a study of T cells in Graves' hyperthyroidism and ophthalmopathy. Amplification of TCR beta CDR3 regions used RNA as the template. TCR CDR3 underwent first-round RT-PCR with the HTBI primer set. Each CDR3 protein is one row after TCRdb ran MiXCR on the multiplex PCR reads. The table has roughly 200,000 distinct CDR3 sequences, 18% seen once. The specimen sequenced was blood. The receptors were gathered from a man in his forties or fifties with Graves' hyperthyroidism.

This clonotype was observed a handful of times. The J gene is TRBJ2-7, the V gene TRBV18; 7 bases are a match to TRBD2. With V trimmed by 3 bases and J by 2 bases, 10 bases remained unmatched. The CDR3 length is 16 residues. Germline CDR1 is KGHSH and CDR2 is LQKENI. The CDR3 nucleotides read TGTGCCAGCTCACCTGACCGGGACTACCACACCTACGAGCAGTACTTC. Its protein product is CASSPDRDYHTYEQYF.

A few counts support this clonotype. V and J are TRBV13 and TRBJ1-1, with D uncertain. There are 14 residues in the CDR3. V lost 5 bases and J lost 0, with 10 bases in between. Per germline, CDR1 PRHDT and CDR2 FYEKMQ (reference sequence). CDR3 bases: TGTGCCAGCAGCCCCTTTGGAGTGAACACTGAAGCTTTCTTT. Protein: CASSPFGVNTEAFF.

This clonotype was counted ten times or more. This sequence joins TRBV6-1 and TRBJ1-1; 8 bases align to TRBD1. The germline V gene encodes CDR1 MNHNS and CDR2 SASEGT. CDR3 size: 13 residues. V trimming: 8 bases; J trimming: 5 bases; junction bases outside the gene matches: 7. CDR3 DNA: TGTGCCAGCGGTCAGACAGGGGTTACTGAAGCTTTCTTT. Its translation: CASGQTGVTEAFF.

Many counts were recorded for this clonotype. The chain carries TRBV7-2 and TRBJ2-6; D is uncertain. The V and J ends lost 2 bases and 3 bases respectively, with 5 bases between them. There are 14 residues in the CDR3. The germline V gene encodes CDR1 SGHTA and CDR2 FQGNSA. CDR3 protein: CASSLFGGANVLTF. Written as DNA, the CDR3 is TGTGCCAGCAGCTTATTCGGTGGGGCCAACGTCCTGACTTTC.

This clonotype was seen ten or more times. This chain connects TRBV5-1 to TRBJ2-2; tentatively, D is TRBD1 (5 bases). The V end lost 5 bases, the J end lost 2 bases, and 13 bases lay between the germline ends. Germline values: CDR1 SGHRS, CDR2 YFSETQ. This CDR3 comprises 15 residues. The CDR3 DNA follows: TGCGCCAGCAGACCTGGGGCAGATAACACCGGGGAGCTGTTTTTT. Translating gives CASRPGADNTGELFF.

This clonotype was recorded a few times. V is TRBV15 and J is TRBJ1-6; D unclear. CDR1 is LNHNV, CDR2 YYDKDF, per germline (reference sequence). The V gene lost 0 bases and the J gene lost 5 bases, with 8 bases spanning the gap. The CDR3 runs to 15 residues. CDR3: CATSRDLANNSPLHF. The CDR3 DNA is TGTGCCACCAGCAGAGATTTAGCGAATAATTCACCCCTCCACTTT.

The chain combines TRBV4-2 with TRBJ2-3, with D perhaps assigned TRBD1 or TRBD2 (6 bases each). The CDR3 is made up of 16 amino acids. Trimming pared 0 bases from V and 3 bases from J, leaving 13 bases between. The V gene's germline CDR1 is LGHNA and CDR2 YNFKEQ. CDR3 coding DNA: TGTGCCAGCAGCCAAGACGAAAGGGGGGAAACAGATACGCAGTATTTT. This sequence encodes CASSQDERGETDTQYF.

There are many counts of this clonotype. The CDR3 DNA is TGTGCCACTGCCGGGACAGGCAATCAGCCCCAGCATTTT. This gives the protein CATAGTGNQPQHF. The chain links TRBV19 to TRBJ1-5; the match to TRBD1 covers 7 bases. The CDR3 is 13 amino acids. With V trimmed by 10 bases and J by 2 bases, 5 bases remained unmatched. Germline values: CDR1 LNHDA, CDR2 SQIVND (reference sequence).

There are many counts of this clonotype. The V call is TRBV15, the J call TRBJ2-5; D unclear. The CDR3 sequence is 14 residues long. Deletions cut 0 bases from V and 0 bases from J, with 5 bases between. CDR1 is LNHNV, CDR2 YYDKDF, per germline (reference sequence). This CDR3 is CATSRDSNQETQYF. The DNA for the CDR3 is TGTGCCACCAGCAGAGATTCCAACCAAGAGACCCAGTACTTC.

There are many counts of this clonotype. This chain uses TRBV24-1 with TRBJ2-7, with D maybe TRBD1 (5 bases). V gave up 4 bases and J gave up 4 bases, with 13 bases separating them. This CDR3 region has 14 residues. Germline CDR1 reads KGHDR; CDR2 reads SFDVKD. The CDR3 DNA is TGTGCCACCAGTGAGACAGACCGAACGTACGAGCAGTACTTC. Protein product: CATSETDRTYEQYF.

In this sample, this clonotype turned up many times. The chain has TRBV5-1 and TRBJ1-1, with unresolved D. Per the germline V gene, CDR1 is SGHRS and CDR2 is YFSETQ. This CDR3 region has 13 residues. The V end lost 1 base, the J end lost 2 bases, and 6 bases lay between the germline ends. CDR3 sequence reads: CASSLQTNTEAFF. The CDR3, as DNA: TGCGCCAGCAGCTTGCAGACTAACACTGAAGCTTTCTTT.

Only a few counts were recorded for this clonotype. The chain recombines TRBV20-1 with TRBJ1-1; 7 bases align to TRBD1. The length of the CDR3 is 14 residues. Germline lookup yields CDR1 DFQATT and CDR2 SNEGSKA (reference sequence). V shed 5 bases, J shed 5 bases, and the junction held 11 bases outside the gene matches. CDR3 loop: CSAEGPSGGTEAFF. DNA of the CDR3: TGCAGTGCTGAGGGACCCTCAGGGGGTACTGAAGCTTTCTTT.

Many counts were recorded for this clonotype. The junction departs from germline at one end; a sequencing error may be responsible. This chain links TRBV7-2 with TRBJ2-3; 11 bases agree with TRBD2. CDR3 length: 14 amino acids. Germline V lookup: CDR1 SGHTA, CDR2 FQGNSA. Written as DNA, the CDR3 is TGTGCCAGCAGCGTAGCGGGGGGGCCGTATACGCAGTATTTT. It encodes CASSVAGGPYTQYF.

In its sample, this clonotype was seen a few times. This chain joins TRBV20-1 and TRBJ1-6; 9 bases line up with TRBD1. J gave up 8 bases and V 6 bases, and 11 bases lay outside the gene matches. CDR1 is DFQATT and CDR2 is SNEGSKA in the germline V gene (reference sequence). The length of the CDR3 is 15 residues. The CDR3 spells CSADVFGTGYSPLHF. CDR3 DNA sequence: TGCAGTGCCGACGTTTTTGGGACAGGGTATTCACCCCTCCACTTT.

This clonotype was seen at least ten times. The DNA for the CDR3 is TGTGCCAGCAGCGGCTTACCCACTTACAATGAGCAGTTCTTC. Translating it yields CASSGLPTYNEQFF. The chain has TRBV13 and TRBJ2-1; D remains ambiguous. Trimming removed 5 bases from V and 4 bases from J, with 12 bases in between. CDR1 is PRHDT, CDR2 FYEKMQ, per germline (reference sequence). The CDR3 contains 14 residues.

This clonotype occurred many times. In DNA form, the CDR3 reads TGTGCCTGGATGGAGGGGGCTCATGCCGGGGAGCTGTTTTTT. Its protein is CAWMEGAHAGELFF. The rearrangement uses TRBV30 and TRBJ2-2; TRBD1 is a possible D gene (7 bases). This CDR3 is built from 14 residues. The germline V and J ends were trimmed by 4 bases and 6 bases, with 15 bases remaining between them. The germline gives CDR1 GTSNPN, CDR2 SVGIG (reference sequence).

This clonotype was picked up many times. The V and J genes are TRBV30 and TRBJ1-1, with 9 bases aligning to TRBD1. J lost 2 bases, V lost 2 bases, and 6 bases had no gene match. This CDR3 is 15 amino acids long. Germline-derived CDR1 and CDR2 are GTSNPN and SVGIG (reference sequence). The CDR3 is CAWSLRDRDNTEAFF. The CDR3 nucleotides read TGTGCCTGGAGTCTCCGGGACAGGGATAACACTGAAGCTTTCTTT. The full variable domain, rest sourced from reference TRBV30 and TRBJ1-1, is SQTIHQWPATLVQPVGSPLSLECTVEGTSNPNLYWYRQAAGRGLQLLFYSVGIGQISSEVPQNLSASRPQDRQFILSSKKLLLSDSGFYLCAWSLRDRDNTEAFFGQGTRLTVV.

The chain couples TRBV20-1 to TRBJ1-5; D ambiguous. Germline V lookup: CDR1 DFQATT, CDR2 SNEGSKA (reference sequence). The CDR3 spans 15 residues. Trimming shortened V by 3 bases and J by 5 bases, and 17 bases separated the two germline ends. The DNA of the CDR3 is TGCAGTGCTAGTAAGGCGGGAGTTAGTGATCAGCCCCAGCATTTT. It encodes CSASKAGVSDQPQHF.

At least ten counts were recorded for this clonotype. The chain carries TRBV12-3 or TRBV12-4 and TRBJ1-1; D uncertain. Between the trimmed V and J ends, which lost 3 bases and 5 bases, there was a span of 10 bases. The CDR3 spans 13 residues. CDR3 residues: CASSFLGGTEAFF. The CDR3 DNA sequence: TGTGCCAGCAGTTTTCTGGGAGGTACTGAAGCTTTCTTT.

This clonotype has a count of ten or more. The chain has TRBV5-6 and TRBJ2-1, with D hard to call. CDR3 length: 15 amino acids. Germline loops: CDR1 SGHDT, CDR2 YYEEEE. V was clipped by 4 bases and J by 2 bases, with 13 bases between them. The CDR3 loop is CASSDTRTPYNEQFF. CDR3 coding DNA: TGTGCCAGCAGCGATACCAGGACCCCCTACAATGAGCAGTTCTTC. Full variable domain (outside the CDR3, taken from reference TRBV5-6 and TRBJ2-1): DAGVTQSPTHLIKTRGQQVTLRCSPKSGHDTVSWYQQALGQGPQFIFQYYEEEERQRGNFPDRFSGHQFPNYSSELNVNALLLGDSALYLCASSDTRTPYNEQFFGPGTRLTVL.

This clonotype came up a few times. The rearrangement links TRBV15 to TRBJ1-5; D is unresolved. CDR1 is LNHNV, CDR2 YYDKDF, per germline (reference sequence). Trimming removed 1 base at V and 0 bases at J, with 4 bases between. CDR3 length: 14 residues. The CDR3 sequence is CATSRASSNQPQHF. CDR3 DNA sequence: TGTGCCACCAGCAGAGCGTCTAGCAATCAGCCCCAGCATTTT.

This clonotype was found many times. V is TRBV14 and J is TRBJ2-1; 11 bases map to TRBD2. The CDR3 is 17 amino acids. Germline CDR1 and CDR2: SGHDN and FVKESK. With 3 bases clipped from V and 5 bases from J, the junction kept 9 bases outside the gene matches. As DNA, the CDR3 is TGTGCCAGCAGCCAGTCGGGACTAGCGGTCAGAAACAATGAGCAGTTCTTC. Residues: CASSQSGLAVRNNEQFF.